One and the same sample provided the 21 T cell receptor beta chains below, sequenced in a study of blood T cell repertoires in COVID-19. Sequencing used immunoSEQ multiplex PCR; TCRdb keeps in-frame clones, though not all of them. The table lists 200,000 to 250,000 clones, roughly 83% of them singletons. The source material was PBMCs or T cells enriched from blood (not recorded which). All receptors come from a woman between 50 and 59 years old who had recovered from COVID-19.

The chain is built from TRBV7-2 and TRBJ2-2; D gene uncertain. This CDR3 is built from 16 residues. Germline values: CDR1 SGHTA, CDR2 FQGNSA. V gave up 0 bases and J gave up 1 base, with 9 bases separating them. CDR3 nucleotide sequence: TGTGCCAGCAGCTTAGCAGAGCCTCGGAACACCGGGGAGCTGTTTTTT. It codes for CASSLAEPRNTGELFF.

The chain is built from TRBV28 and TRBJ2-1, with D perhaps matching TRBD1 (7 bases). The CDR3 contains 16 residues. Between the trimmed V and J ends, which lost 8 bases and 6 bases, there was a span of 23 bases. Germline assignment: CDR1 MDHEN and CDR2 SYDVKM. The CDR3 here is CASVFRGQPAGNEQFF. In nucleotides, the CDR3 is TGTGCCAGCGTTTTCCGGGGACAGCCAGCGGGCAATGAGCAGTTCTTC.

The CDR3 region has the DNA TGCGCCAGCAGCCAAGACCCAGATTCCTACGAGCAGTACTTC. It encodes CASSQDPDSYEQYF. The rearrangement uses TRBV4-3 and TRBJ2-7; D remains ambiguous. The length of the CDR3 is 14 residues. Germline CDR1 is LGHNA and CDR2 is YSLEER. The ends were cut back, 0 bases at V and 1 base at J, with 7 bases in the middle.

Ten or more counts support this clone. The chain combines TRBV5-8 with TRBJ1-5; TRBD1 aligns across 7 bases. The V and J ends lost 4 bases and 6 bases, in that order; junction bases with no gene match: 10. Germline V gene data show CDR1 as SGHTS and CDR2 as YDEGEE. The CDR3 has 15 residues. As DNA, the CDR3 is TGTGCCAGCAGCCCGGGACAGAGAGTGGGTCAGCCCCAGCATTTT. It translates to CASSPGQRVGQPQHF.

The chain uses TRBV7-9 and TRBJ2-3, with TRBD2 matching 9 bases. With V trimmed by 0 bases and J by 0 bases, 4 bases remained unmatched. The CDR3 spans 17 residues. Germline V lookup: CDR1 SEHNR, CDR2 FQNEAQ (reference sequence). CDR3 region: CASSLARLAASTDTQYF. Here the CDR3 DNA reads TGTGCCAGCAGCTTAGCACGACTAGCGGCTAGCACAGATACGCAGTATTTT.

This clone is medium-sized. The chain combines TRBV29-1 with TRBJ2-7; 7 nucleotides match TRBD1. Germline V gene sequence: CDR1 SQVTM, CDR2 ANQGSEA. V dropped 6 bases and J dropped 3; count of bases not matched to a gene: 2. The CDR3 is 11 amino acids. CDR3: CSVTGDYEQYF. The CDR3 DNA sequence: TGCAGCGTAACAGGGGACTACGAGCAGTACTTC.

This clone appeared a single time. The chain recombines TRBV7-9 with TRBJ1-6; a weak D match, TRBD1 (5 bases). This CDR3 is 13 amino acids long. CDR1 SEHNR and CDR2 FQNEAQ come from the germline V gene (reference sequence). The ends were cut back, 5 bases at V and 6 bases at J, with 8 bases in the middle. DNA of the CDR3: TGTGCCAGCAGCCGACAGATTAATTCACCCCTCCACTTT. It yields the protein CASSRQINSPLHF.

The chain couples TRBV6-1 to TRBJ2-1; 9 bases agree with TRBD2. After removal of 4 bases from V and 6 bases from J, the junction contained 13 bases not matched to a gene. This CDR3 is built from 17 residues. Per germline, CDR1 MNHNS and CDR2 SASEGT. The CDR3 protein is CASSARLAGEVINEQFF. In DNA form, the CDR3 reads TGTGCCAGCAGTGCGCGGTTAGCGGGAGAGGTTATCAATGAGCAGTTCTTC.

Details on this clone: Other DNA variants within this sample encode the same CDR3. This chain joins TRBV5-6 and TRBJ1-2, with a possible D match to TRBD1 (5 bases). V shed 1 base and J shed 2 bases, with 6 bases lying between them. The germline V gene encodes CDR1 SGHDT and CDR2 YYEEEE. There are 13 residues in the CDR3. CDR3 protein: CASSLQGNYGYTF. For the CDR3, the DNA is TGTGCCAGCAGCTTGCAGGGAAACTATGGCTACACCTTC.

The genes are TRBV24-1 and TRBJ2-1; 15 bases are shared with TRBD2. V lost 4 bases, J lost 3 bases, and 6 bases stayed unmatched. The germline gives CDR1 KGHDR, CDR2 SFDVKD. The CDR3 has 18 amino acids. CDR3: CATSDTGLAGGRYNEQFF. The CDR3 nucleotides read TGTGCCACCAGTGACACCGGACTAGCGGGAGGGCGCTACAATGAGCAGTTCTTC.

This chain links TRBV19 with TRBJ1-2, with 7 bases that match TRBD1. CDR1 and CDR2 (germline): LNHDA, SQIVND (reference sequence). With V trimmed by 6 bases and J by 4 bases, 5 bases remained unmatched. The CDR3 length is 13 residues. The CDR3 DNA reads as TGTGCCAGTAGAAGACAGGGTGTCTATGGCTACACCTTC. Translating it yields CASRRQGVYGYTF.

The chain employs TRBV7-2 and TRBJ2-3, with D tentatively TRBD2 (6 bases). The germline V and J ends were trimmed by 5 bases and 0 bases, with 12 bases remaining between them. This CDR3 contains 15 residues. CDR1 and CDR2 from the germline V gene are SGHTA and FQGNSA. Here the CDR3 reads CASSQVGTSTDTQYF. CDR3 coding DNA: TGTGCCAGCAGCCAAGTCGGGACTAGCACAGATACGCAGTATTTT.

The chain has TRBV25-1 and TRBJ2-3, with 11 bases lining up with TRBD2. Germline V gives CDR1 MGHDK, CDR2 SYGVNS. With V trimmed by 3 bases and J by 0 bases, 2 bases remained unmatched. The CDR3 contains 16 residues. The CDR3 sequence: CASSETSGASTDTQYF. The DNA for the CDR3 is TGTGCCAGCAGTGAGACTAGCGGGGCCAGCACAGATACGCAGTATTTT.

This chain uses TRBV19 with TRBJ1-2; weak D call: TRBD1 (5 bases). The CDR3 is 15 residues long. Germline assignment: CDR1 LNHDA and CDR2 SQIVND (reference sequence). V was trimmed by 3 bases and J by 8 bases, leaving 19 bases between them. The CDR3 here is CASSMGYRPARGYTF. The CDR3 nucleotides read TGTGCCAGTAGTATGGGGTACAGGCCGGCGAGGGGCTACACCTTC.

This clone was observed a handful of times. The chain recombines TRBV11-2 with TRBJ1-5; perhaps TRBD1 as D (6 bases). This CDR3 region has 15 residues. From germline, CDR1 is SGHAT and CDR2 FQNNGV. Between the trimmed V and J ends, which lost 5 bases and 2 bases, there was a span of 13 bases. The CDR3 loop reads CASSLSGGGNQPQHF. CDR3 DNA sequence: TGTGCCAGCAGCCTCTCGGGGGGCGGCAATCAGCCCCAGCATTTT.

V usage is TRBV7-6 and J usage is TRBJ1-1, with D possibly TRBD1 on 6 matching bases. V was clipped by 3 bases and J by 4 bases, with 18 bases between them. The germline CDR1 and CDR2 sequences are SGHVS and FNYEAQ. The CDR3 is 16 residues long. CDR3 coding DNA: TGTGCCAGCAGCTTGGGGTGGGGGCTTTCTGTCACTGAAGCTTTCTTT. The encoded protein is CASSLGWGLSVTEAFF.

The J gene is TRBJ1-2, the V gene TRBV4-1, with 10 nucleotides matching TRBD1. The V gene end was trimmed by 6 bases and the J gene end by 5 bases; junction bases not matched to a gene: 9. Germline V lookup: CDR1 MGHRA, CDR2 YSYEKL. This CDR3 region has 15 residues. CDR3 in DNA: TGCGCCAGCAGTCAGGGACAGGGGACGAGGTATGGCTACACCTTC. As protein: CASSQGQGTRYGYTF.

The rearrangement uses TRBV6-5 and TRBJ1-2; the D is unclear. This CDR3 is 13 amino acids long. The ends were cut back, 2 bases at V and 4 bases at J, with 8 bases in the middle. Germline assignment: CDR1 MNHEY and CDR2 SVGAGI. The DNA of the CDR3 is TGTGCCAGCAGTTACGGCTCGGGCTATGGCTACACCTTC. This gives the protein CASSYGSGYGYTF.

The chain uses TRBV4-3 and TRBJ2-1; TRBD1 matches at 11 bases. CDR1 is LGHNA, CDR2 YSLEER, per germline. The CDR3 sequence is 16 residues long. Trimming removed 5 bases from V and 5 bases from J; junction bases left unmatched: 8. CDR3 region: CASSGELDRGHNEQFF. DNA of the CDR3: TGCGCCAGCAGCGGAGAACTGGACAGGGGGCACAATGAGCAGTTCTTC.

The chain is built from TRBV28 and TRBJ1-1, with no clear D. The V end was cut by 3 bases, the J end by 1 base, with 9 bases between. The CDR3 is made up of 14 amino acids. The germline gives CDR1 MDHEN, CDR2 SYDVKM. This CDR3 reads CASSLVTRNTEAFF. CDR3 sequence (DNA): TGTGCCAGCAGTTTGGTCACAAGGAACACTGAAGCTTTCTTT.

The chain joins TRBV6-1 to TRBJ2-1; 7 positions agree with TRBD1. This CDR3 spans 18 amino acids. CDR1 is MNHNS and CDR2 is SASEGT in the germline V gene. Unmatched junction bases numbered 19, after V lost 2 bases and J lost 9 bases. CDR3 DNA sequence: TGTGCCAGCAGTGAAAATATCTTGGTACAGGGGCCCTACGGTGAGCAGTTCTTC. Protein product: CASSENILVQGPYGEQFF.